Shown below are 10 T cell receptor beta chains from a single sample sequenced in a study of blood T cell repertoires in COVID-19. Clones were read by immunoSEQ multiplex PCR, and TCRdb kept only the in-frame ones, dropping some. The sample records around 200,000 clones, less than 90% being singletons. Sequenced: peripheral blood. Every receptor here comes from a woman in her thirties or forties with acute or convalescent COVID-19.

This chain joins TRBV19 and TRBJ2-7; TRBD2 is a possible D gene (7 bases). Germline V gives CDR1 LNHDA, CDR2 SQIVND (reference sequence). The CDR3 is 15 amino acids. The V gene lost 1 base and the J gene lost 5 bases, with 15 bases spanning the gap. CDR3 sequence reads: CASSIGGGPLHEQYF. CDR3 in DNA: TGTGCCAGTAGTATAGGCGGGGGCCCCCTTCACGAGCAGTACTTC.

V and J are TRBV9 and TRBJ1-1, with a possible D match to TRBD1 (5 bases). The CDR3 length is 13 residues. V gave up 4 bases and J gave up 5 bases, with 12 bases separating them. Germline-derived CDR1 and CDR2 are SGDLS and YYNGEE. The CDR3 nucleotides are TGTGCCAGCAGCTTGGGGGGTGGGACTGAAGCTTTCTTT. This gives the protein CASSLGGGTEAFF.

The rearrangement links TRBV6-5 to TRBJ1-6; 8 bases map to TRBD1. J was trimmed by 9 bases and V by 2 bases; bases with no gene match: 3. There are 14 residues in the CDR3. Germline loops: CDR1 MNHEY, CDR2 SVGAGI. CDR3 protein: CASSYPGGGSPLHF. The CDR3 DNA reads TGTGCCAGCAGTTACCCAGGGGGCGGTTCACCCCTCCACTTT.

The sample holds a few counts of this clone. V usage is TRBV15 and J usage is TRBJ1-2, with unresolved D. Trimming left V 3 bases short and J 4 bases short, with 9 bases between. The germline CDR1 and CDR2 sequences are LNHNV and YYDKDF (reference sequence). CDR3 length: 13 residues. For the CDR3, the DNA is TGTGCCACCAGCAGGGCAGACTCCTATGGCTACACCTTC. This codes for CATSRADSYGYTF. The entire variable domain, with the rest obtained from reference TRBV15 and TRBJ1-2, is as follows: DAMVIQNPRYQVTQFGKPVTLSCSQTLNHNVMYWYQQKSSQAPKLLFHYYDKDFNNEADTPDNFQSRRPNTSFCFLDIRSPGLGDTAMYLCATSRADSYGYTFGSGTRLTVV.

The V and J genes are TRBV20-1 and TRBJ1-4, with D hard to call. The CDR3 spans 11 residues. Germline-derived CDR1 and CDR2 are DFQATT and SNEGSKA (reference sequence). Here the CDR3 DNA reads TGCAGCGCCGCCTTCCGGGAAAAACTGTTTTTT. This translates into CSAAFREKLFF.

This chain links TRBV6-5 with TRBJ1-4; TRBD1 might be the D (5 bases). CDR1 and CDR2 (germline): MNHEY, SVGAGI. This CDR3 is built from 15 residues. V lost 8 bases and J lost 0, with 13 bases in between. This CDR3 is CASSGEIATNEKLFF. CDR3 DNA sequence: TGTGCCAGCTCGGGGGAGATTGCAACTAATGAAAAACTGTTTTTT.

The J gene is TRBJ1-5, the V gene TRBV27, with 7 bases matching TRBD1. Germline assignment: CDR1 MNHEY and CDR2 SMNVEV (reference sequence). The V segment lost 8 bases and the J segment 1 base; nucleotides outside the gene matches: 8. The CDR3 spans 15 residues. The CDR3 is CASRGQARSNQPQHF. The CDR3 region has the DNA TGTGCCAGCCGCGGACAGGCCCGCAGCAATCAGCCCCAGCATTTT.

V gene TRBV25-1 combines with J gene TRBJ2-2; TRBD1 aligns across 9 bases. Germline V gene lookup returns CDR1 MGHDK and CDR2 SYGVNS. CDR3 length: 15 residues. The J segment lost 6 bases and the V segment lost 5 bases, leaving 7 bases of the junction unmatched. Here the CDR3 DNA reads TGTGCCAGCAGTATCCGGGACAGGGACTCCGGGGAGCTGTTTTTT. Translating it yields CASSIRDRDSGELFF.

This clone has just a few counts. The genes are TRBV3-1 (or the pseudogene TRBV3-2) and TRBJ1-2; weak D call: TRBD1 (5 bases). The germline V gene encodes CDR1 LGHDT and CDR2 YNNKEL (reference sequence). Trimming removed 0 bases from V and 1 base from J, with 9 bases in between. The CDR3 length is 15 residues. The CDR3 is CASSQDTGRNYGYTF. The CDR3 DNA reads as TGTGCCAGCAGCCAAGATACAGGTCGTAACTATGGCTACACCTTC.

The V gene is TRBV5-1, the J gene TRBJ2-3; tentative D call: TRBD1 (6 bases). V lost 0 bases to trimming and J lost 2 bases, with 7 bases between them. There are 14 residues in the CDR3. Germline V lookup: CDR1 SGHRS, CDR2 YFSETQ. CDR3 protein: CASSLGQDTDTQYF. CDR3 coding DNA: TGCGCCAGCAGCTTGGGACAGGACACAGATACGCAGTATTTT.